The 31 T cell receptor beta chains in this list originate from one sample, sequenced in a study of cytomegalovirus exposure and HLA in healthy donors. Amplification used 60 Vbeta primers and 13 Jbeta primers. TCRdb's copy holds only in-frame clones and misses some; the assay was immunoSEQ multiplex PCR. The table has more than 130,000 clones, about 78% seen once. The sequenced sample consisted of PBMCs. These receptors were taken from a male donor in good health and CMV-seronegative.

This chain connects TRBV19 to TRBJ1-3; a weak D match, TRBD1 (6 bases). CDR1 is LNHDA, CDR2 SQIVND, per germline (reference sequence). The CDR3 consists of 17 residues. V lost 6 bases and J 0 bases, leaving 18 bases between the germline ends. The CDR3 region has the DNA TGTGCCAGTAGCCTTACGGGGGGGCAGAGCTCTGGAAACACCATATATTTT. Translating it yields CASSLTGGQSSGNTIYF.

The genes are TRBV11-2 and TRBJ2-7, with 10 bases that match TRBD2. J was trimmed by 0 bases and V by 2 bases; bases with no gene match: 7. This CDR3 region has 17 residues. Germline values: CDR1 SGHAT, CDR2 FQNNGV. CDR3 in amino acids: CASSLLIAGGGSYEQYF. The CDR3 coding sequence is TGTGCCAGCAGCTTACTCATAGCGGGGGGCGGCTCCTACGAGCAGTACTTC.

The gene calls are TRBV10-3 and TRBJ2-7; 9 bases are shared with TRBD1. CDR1 and CDR2 (germline): ENHRY, SYGVKD. The CDR3 is 14 residues long. Trimming cost V 6 bases and J 3 bases; bases outside gene matches: 6. CDR3 loop: CAISWTGDFYEQYF. As DNA, the CDR3 is TGTGCCATCAGCTGGACAGGGGACTTCTACGAGCAGTACTTC.

The gene calls are TRBV7-2 and TRBJ2-7, with 9 positions matching TRBD2. There are 15 residues in the CDR3. Germline V CDR1 and CDR2: SGHTA, FQGNSA. The V and J ends lost 3 bases and 6 bases, in that order; junction bases with no gene match: 9. In nucleotides, the CDR3 is TGTGCCAGCAGCTTGAGTCTAGCGGGGTCCATCGAGCAGTACTTC. This translates into CASSLSLAGSIEQYF.

This chain joins TRBV10-2 and TRBJ2-7, with 8 bases fitting TRBD1. The CDR3 sequence is 13 residues long. Trimming took 7 bases from V and 7 from J; bases not matched to a gene: 9. CDR1 is WSHSY, CDR2 SAAADI, per germline. The CDR3 sequence is CASTVTGAREQYF. In DNA form, the CDR3 reads TGCGCCAGCACCGTGACAGGGGCGAGGGAGCAGTACTTC.

The chain employs TRBV9 and TRBJ2-1; TRBD2 agrees at 7 bases. This CDR3 spans 18 amino acids. Germline values: CDR1 SGDLS, CDR2 YYNGEE. J was trimmed by 10 bases and V by 0 bases; bases with no gene match: 19. CDR3 region: CASSVDPSGYNLMSEQFF. CDR3 coding DNA: TGTGCCAGCAGCGTAGATCCTAGCGGATATAATTTAATGTCCGAGCAGTTCTTC.

The chain links TRBV27 to TRBJ2-7; tentatively, D is TRBD1 (6 bases). There are 15 residues in the CDR3. The germline V gene has CDR1 MNHEY and CDR2 SMNVEV (reference sequence). The V gene lost 3 bases and the J gene lost 3 bases, with 15 bases spanning the gap. The CDR3 DNA is TGTGCCAGCAGTTTCGTGGGGGCTCAACTCTACGAGCAGTACTTC. Encoded protein: CASSFVGAQLYEQYF.

The chain employs TRBV2 and TRBJ2-7, with 12 bases identical to TRBD2. The V and J ends lost 6 bases and 5 bases, in that order; junction bases with no gene match: 2. The CDR3 has 13 residues. Germline V gene lookup returns CDR1 SNHLY and CDR2 FYNNEI. The CDR3 reads CASRTSGRNEQYF. The CDR3 DNA reads TGTGCCAGCAGGACTAGCGGGAGAAACGAGCAGTACTTC.

The gene calls are TRBV27 and TRBJ1-5; D remains ambiguous. V lost 0 bases and J 0 bases, leaving 9 bases between the germline ends. Germline V CDR1 and CDR2: MNHEY, SMNVEV (reference sequence). The CDR3 totals 16 residues. The CDR3, as DNA: TGTGCCAGCAGTTTATCGGGCGGGAGTAGCAATCAGCCCCAGCATTTT. Encoded protein: CASSLSGGSSNQPQHF.

CDR3: CASSQDLSAGGYQETQYF. The CDR3, as DNA: TGCGCCAGCAGCCAAGATCTCTCGGCGGGGGGATACCAAGAGACCCAGTACTTC. The chain has TRBV4-1 and TRBJ2-5, with 8 bases lining up with TRBD2. Germline V gene lookup returns CDR1 MGHRA and CDR2 YSYEKL. Trimming removed 0 bases from V and 0 bases from J; junction bases left unmatched: 9. The CDR3 has 18 amino acids.

The chain recombines TRBV2 with TRBJ1-1; D is uncertain. The CDR3 runs 15 residues. Trimming shortened V by 1 base and J by 1 base, and 10 bases separated the two germline ends. Germline loops: CDR1 SNHLY, CDR2 FYNNEI. The CDR3 bases are TGTGCCAGCAGTGAAGTGATCGGGTCGAACACTGAAGCTTTCTTT. Residues: CASSEVIGSNTEAFF. The full variable domain, its missing parts supplied by reference TRBV2 and TRBJ1-1, is EPEVTQTPSHQVTQMGQEVILRCVPISNHLYFYWYRQILGQKVEFLVSFYNNEISEKSEIFDDQFSVERPDGSNFTLKIRSTKLEDSAMYFCASSEVIGSNTEAFFGQGTRLTVV.

This clone occurred once. V and J are TRBV6-1 and TRBJ1-1; 7 bases match TRBD1. V was pared by 6 bases and J by 1 base, with 5 bases of the junction left unmatched. CDR3 length equals 14 residues. CDR1 is MNHNS and CDR2 is SASEGT in the germline V gene. The CDR3 DNA follows: TGTGCCAGCAGGGCCAGACAGGGGAACACTGAAGCTTTCTTT. Amino acid sequence: CASRARQGNTEAFF.

V gene TRBV12-5 combines with J gene TRBJ2-1, with 8 bases that match TRBD1. The germline gives CDR1 LGHNT, CDR2 FRNRAP. The ends lost 7 bases at V and 2 bases at J; junction bases unmatched: 4. The CDR3 has 14 residues. The CDR3 reads CASVPGQAYNEQFF. CDR3 nucleotide sequence: TGTGCTAGTGTTCCGGGACAGGCCTACAATGAGCAGTTCTTC.

The V call is TRBV18, the J call TRBJ2-6; 12 bases line up with TRBD1. V lost 5 bases and J lost 3; bases outside the gene matches: 8. Germline V gene data show CDR1 as KGHSH and CDR2 as LQKENI. The CDR3 loop spans 18 amino acids. CDR3 bases: TGTGCCAGCTCAGCCCGGGACAGGGGGCGCAGTGGGGCCAACGTCCTGACTTTC. This gives the protein CASSARDRGRSGANVLTF.

Here the CDR3 DNA reads TGTGCCAGCACCCGGGACAGGCCTCCCCTAGAAGCTTTCTTT. Translated: CASTRDRPPLEAFF. The genes are TRBV6-5 and TRBJ1-1; 8 nucleotides agree with TRBD1. The V segment lost 7 bases and the J segment 8 bases; nucleotides outside the gene matches: 12. CDR1 is MNHEY and CDR2 is SVGAGI in the germline V gene. The CDR3 totals 14 residues.

The V gene is TRBV11-2, the J gene TRBJ1-5; D gene uncertain. Trimming left V 0 bases short and J 6 bases short, with 6 bases between. CDR3 size: 13 residues. Germline CDR1 reads SGHAT; CDR2 reads FQNNGV. This chain's CDR3 is CASSLDGLQPQHF. The CDR3 DNA follows: TGTGCCAGCAGCTTAGATGGACTTCAGCCCCAGCATTTT.

The V call is TRBV10-3, the J call TRBJ2-7; TRBD2 matches 7 bases. The CDR3 contains 13 residues. CDR1 is ENHRY, CDR2 SYGVKD, per germline. V lost 3 bases to trimming and J lost 2 bases; unmatched junction nucleotides: 1. CDR3 nucleotides: TGTGCCATCAGTGATCGGGGGGCCTACGAGCAGTACTTC. This codes for CAISDRGAYEQYF.

The genes are TRBV12-5 and TRBJ2-3; TRBD2 agrees at 10 bases. The CDR3 consists of 14 residues. The V gene's germline CDR1 is LGHNT and CDR2 FRNRAP. V dropped 4 bases and J dropped 5; count of bases not matched to a gene: 3. DNA of the CDR3: TGTGCTAGTGGTTCAGGGACTAGCGTAGATACGCAGTATTTT. Its protein product is CASGSGTSVDTQYF.

The chain employs TRBV4-2 and TRBJ1-2; D perhaps matches TRBD1 (5 bases). Germline CDR1 and CDR2: LGHNA and YNFKEQ. Trimming took off 1 base at V and 8 bases at J, with 11 bases between the two ends. This CDR3 is 13 amino acids long. In DNA form, the CDR3 reads TGTGCCAGCAGCCAAGGGCAGGGCGAGGGCTACACCTTC. Its translation: CASSQGQGEGYTF.

The rearrangement links TRBV30 to TRBJ2-7; 9 positions agree with TRBD1. CDR3 size: 15 residues. Germline-derived CDR1 and CDR2 are GTSNPN and SVGIG (reference sequence). J was trimmed by 3 bases and V by 0 bases; bases with no gene match: 6. The CDR3 nucleotides read TGTGCCTGGAGTGTTCCGGGACAGGGATACTACGAGCAGTACTTC. It specifies CAWSVPGQGYYEQYF. Supplemented by reference TRBV30 and TRBJ2-7, the full variable domain reads SQTIHQWPATLVQPVGSPLSLECTVEGTSNPNLYWYRQAAGRGLQLLFYSVGIGQISSEVPQNLSASRPQDRQFILSSKKLLLSDSGFYLCAWSVPGQGYYEQYFGPGTRLTVT.

The CDR3 coding sequence is TGCGCCAGCAGCCAAGATTATAGAAACACAGATACGCAGTATTTT. It is translated as CASSQDYRNTDTQYF. V and J are TRBV4-3 and TRBJ2-3; D call uncertain. V lost 0 bases and J lost 2, with 9 bases in between. Germline V gives CDR1 LGHNA, CDR2 YSLEER. The CDR3 loop spans 15 amino acids.

The chain combines TRBV7-2 with TRBJ2-3; 8 nucleotides match TRBD2. The V segment lost 5 bases and the J segment 5 bases; nucleotides outside the gene matches: 9. The CDR3 contains 15 residues. From germline, CDR1 is SGHTA and CDR2 FQGNSA. The CDR3 DNA sequence: TGTGCCAGCAGCCGTCAGCGGGGGACGGGAGATACGCAGTATTTT. It translates to CASSRQRGTGDTQYF.

The rearrangement joins TRBV5-1 to TRBJ1-2; 8 bases match TRBD1. This CDR3 has 16 residues. Germline V gives CDR1 SGHRS, CDR2 YFSETQ. Germline trimming cut 5 bases from V and 1 base from J; bases unmatched to any gene: 10. CDR3 DNA sequence: TGCGCCAGCAGACATCGATCGGACAGGGTTAACTATGGCTACACCTTC. As protein: CASRHRSDRVNYGYTF. Supplemented by reference TRBV5-1 and TRBJ1-2, the full variable domain reads KAGVTQTPRYLIKTRGQQVTLSCSPISGHRSVSWYQQTPGQGLQFLFEYFSETQRNKGNFPGRFSGRQFSNSRSEMNVSTLELGDSALYLCASRHRSDRVNYGYTFGSGTRLTVV.

The V call is TRBV7-6, the J call TRBJ1-2; 7 bases match TRBD1. V trimming: 4 bases; J trimming: 4 bases; junction bases outside the gene matches: 6. Germline V gene data show CDR1 as SGHVS and CDR2 as FNYEAQ. The CDR3 spans 14 residues. DNA for the CDR3: TGTGCCAGCAGCTCGCGACAGGGACTCTATGGCTACACCTTC. Its protein product is CASSSRQGLYGYTF.

V usage is TRBV2 and J usage is TRBJ1-4; TRBD1 matches at 8 bases. V was clipped by 4 bases and J by 7 bases; unmatched bases: 8. This CDR3 has 15 residues. Per the germline V gene, CDR1 is SNHLY and CDR2 is FYNNEI. The CDR3 nucleotides read TGTGCCAGCAGTGTACTCGGGACAGGTCGTGAAAAACTGTTTTTT. Its protein product is CASSVLGTGREKLFF.

This clone was found once. The V gene is TRBV5-1, the J gene TRBJ1-2; D ambiguous. Germline CDR1 reads SGHRS; CDR2 reads YFSETQ. The CDR3 has 14 amino acids. Deletions cut 1 base from V and 8 bases from J, with 15 bases between. This CDR3 reads CASSLSRSHRGYTF. Written as DNA, the CDR3 is TGCGCCAGCAGCTTGAGTCGTTCCCACCGGGGCTACACCTTC.

V and J are TRBV29-1 and TRBJ1-5; 10 bases align to TRBD1. The germline V gene encodes CDR1 SQVTM and CDR2 ANQGSEA. CDR3 size: 19 residues. V lost 4 bases and J lost 1; bases outside the gene matches: 16. This chain's CDR3 is CSVGRGGGTGVRSNQPQHF. The CDR3 DNA sequence: TGCAGCGTTGGAAGGGGTGGGGGGACAGGGGTACGAAGCAATCAGCCCCAGCATTTT.

The rearrangement links TRBV5-4 to TRBJ2-3, with TRBD1 matching over 9 bases. Unmatched junction bases numbered 8, after V lost 4 bases and J lost 5 bases. Germline-derived CDR1 and CDR2 are SGHNT and YYREEE (reference sequence). This CDR3 has 15 residues. This CDR3 is CASSERDRAIDTQYF. Here the CDR3 DNA reads TGTGCCAGCAGCGAACGGGACAGGGCCATAGATACGCAGTATTTT. Together with reference TRBV5-4 and TRBJ2-3, the CDR3 gives the full variable domain: ETGVTQSPTHLIKTRGQQVTLRCSSQSGHNTVSWYQQALGQGPQFIFQYYREEENGRGNFPPRFSGLQFPNYSSELNVNALELDDSALYLCASSERDRAIDTQYFGPGTRLTVL.

This chain connects TRBV30 to TRBJ1-2; D is uncertain. Germline V gives CDR1 GTSNPN, CDR2 SVGIG (reference sequence). This CDR3 contains 13 residues. Trimming cost V 0 bases and J 8 bases, with 13 bases left between them. The CDR3 is CAWSVEGRPGYTF. CDR3 nucleotide sequence: TGTGCCTGGAGTGTCGAGGGCCGTCCGGGCTACACCTTC.

This rearrangement joins TRBV5-6 to TRBJ1-2; 10 bases match TRBD1. In germline, CDR1 is SGHDT, CDR2 YYEEEE. The J segment lost 7 bases and the V segment lost 3 bases, leaving 6 bases of the junction unmatched. The CDR3 consists of 14 residues. The CDR3 sequence: CASSYRDRGFGYTF. As DNA, the CDR3 is TGTGCCAGCAGCTACCGGGACAGGGGTTTTGGCTACACCTTC.

Here the CDR3 reads CASGLVGRGGLETQYF. In DNA form, the CDR3 reads TGTGCTAGTGGTTTGGTAGGCAGGGGCGGACTGGAGACCCAGTACTTC. This rearrangement joins TRBV12-5 to TRBJ2-5; perhaps TRBD1 as D (6 bases). Deletions cut 0 bases from V and 5 bases from J, with 16 bases between. The CDR3 sequence is 16 residues long. Germline-derived CDR1 and CDR2 are LGHNT and FRNRAP.